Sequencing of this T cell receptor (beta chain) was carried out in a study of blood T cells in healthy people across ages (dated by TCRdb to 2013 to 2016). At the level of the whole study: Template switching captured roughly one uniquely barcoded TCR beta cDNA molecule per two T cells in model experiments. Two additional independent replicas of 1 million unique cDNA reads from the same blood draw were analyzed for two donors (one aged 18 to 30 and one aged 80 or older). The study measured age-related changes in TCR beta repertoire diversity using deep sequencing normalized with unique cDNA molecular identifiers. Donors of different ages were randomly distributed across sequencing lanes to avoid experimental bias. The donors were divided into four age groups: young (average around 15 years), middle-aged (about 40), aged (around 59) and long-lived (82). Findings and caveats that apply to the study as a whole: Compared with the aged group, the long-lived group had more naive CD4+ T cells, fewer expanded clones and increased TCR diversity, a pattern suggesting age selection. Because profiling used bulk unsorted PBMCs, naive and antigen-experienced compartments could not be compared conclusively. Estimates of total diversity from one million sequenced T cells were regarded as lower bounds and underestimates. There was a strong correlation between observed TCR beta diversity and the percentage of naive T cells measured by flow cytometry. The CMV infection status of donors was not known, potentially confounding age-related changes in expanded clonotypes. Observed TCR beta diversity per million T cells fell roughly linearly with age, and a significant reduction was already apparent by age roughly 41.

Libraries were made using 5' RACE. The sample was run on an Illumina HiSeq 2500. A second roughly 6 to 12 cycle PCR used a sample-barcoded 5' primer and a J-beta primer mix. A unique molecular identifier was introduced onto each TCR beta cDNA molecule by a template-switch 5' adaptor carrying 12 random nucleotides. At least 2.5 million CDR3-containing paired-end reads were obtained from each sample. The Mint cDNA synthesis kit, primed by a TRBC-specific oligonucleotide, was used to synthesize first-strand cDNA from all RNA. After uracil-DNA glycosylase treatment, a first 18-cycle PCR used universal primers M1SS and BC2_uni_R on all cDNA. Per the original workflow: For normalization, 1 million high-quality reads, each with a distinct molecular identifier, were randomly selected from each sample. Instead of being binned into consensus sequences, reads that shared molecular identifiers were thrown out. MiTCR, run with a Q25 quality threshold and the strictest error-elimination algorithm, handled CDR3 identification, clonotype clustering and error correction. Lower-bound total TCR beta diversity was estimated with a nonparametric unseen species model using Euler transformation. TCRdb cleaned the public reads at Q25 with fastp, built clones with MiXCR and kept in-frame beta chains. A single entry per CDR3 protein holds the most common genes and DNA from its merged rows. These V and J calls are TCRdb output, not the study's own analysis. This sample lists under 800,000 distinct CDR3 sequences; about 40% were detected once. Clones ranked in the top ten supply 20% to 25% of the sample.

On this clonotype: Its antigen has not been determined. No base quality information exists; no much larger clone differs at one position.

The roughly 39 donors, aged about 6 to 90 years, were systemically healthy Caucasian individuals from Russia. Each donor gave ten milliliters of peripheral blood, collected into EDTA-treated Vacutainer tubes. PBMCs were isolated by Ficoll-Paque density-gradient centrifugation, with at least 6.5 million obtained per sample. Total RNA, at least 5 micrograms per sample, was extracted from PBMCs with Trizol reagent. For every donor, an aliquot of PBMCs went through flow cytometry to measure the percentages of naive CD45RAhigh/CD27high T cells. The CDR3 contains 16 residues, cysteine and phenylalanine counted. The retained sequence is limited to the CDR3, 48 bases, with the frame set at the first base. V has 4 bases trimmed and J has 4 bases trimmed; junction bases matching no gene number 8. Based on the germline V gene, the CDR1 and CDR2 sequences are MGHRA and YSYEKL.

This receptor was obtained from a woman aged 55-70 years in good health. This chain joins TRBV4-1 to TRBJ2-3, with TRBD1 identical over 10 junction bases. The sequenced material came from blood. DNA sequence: TGCGCCAGCAGCCCTCGGGACAGGGGAGTCGCAGATACGCAGTATTTT. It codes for CASSPRDRGVADTQYF.